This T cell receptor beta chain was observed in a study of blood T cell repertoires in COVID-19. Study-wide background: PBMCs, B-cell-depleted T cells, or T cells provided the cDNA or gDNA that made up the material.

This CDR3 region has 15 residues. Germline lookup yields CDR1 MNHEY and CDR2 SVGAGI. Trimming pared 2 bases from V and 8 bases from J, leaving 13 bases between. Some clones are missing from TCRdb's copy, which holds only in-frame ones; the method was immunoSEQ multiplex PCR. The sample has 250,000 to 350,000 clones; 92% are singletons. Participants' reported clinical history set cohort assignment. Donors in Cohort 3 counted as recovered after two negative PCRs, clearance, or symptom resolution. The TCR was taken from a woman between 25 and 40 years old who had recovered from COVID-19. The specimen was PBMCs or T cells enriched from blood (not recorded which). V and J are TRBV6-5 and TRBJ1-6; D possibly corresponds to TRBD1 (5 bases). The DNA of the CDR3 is TGTGCCAGCAGTTACGGCGGGGCTGGGGATTCACCCCTCCACTTT. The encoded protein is CASSYGGAGDSPLHF.